The present TCR beta chain was sequenced within a study of T cells in Graves' hyperthyroidism and ophthalmopathy. RNA transcripts gave rise to amplified TCR beta CDR3 regions. Primed by the HTBI set, a first-round RT-PCR was run on the TCR CDR3. MiXCR, run by TCRdb on the multiplex PCR reads, gives a single entry per CDR3 protein. The table shows roughly 180,000 distinct CDR3 sequences, with approximately 15% occurring only once. V shed 4 bases, J shed 4 bases, and the junction held 11 bases outside the gene matches. The CDR3 is 16 residues long. Germline loops: CDR1 SGHNT, CDR2 YYREEE (reference sequence). In this sample, this clonotype turned up many times. For the diagnoses, clinical symptoms, serum thyroxine and TRAb, thyroid ultrasound and orbital computed tomography were used.

The clonotype originates from a woman between 50 and 59 years old with Graves' hyperthyroidism. Sequenced material: blood. This chain joins TRBV5-4 and TRBJ2-1; 7 bases are a match to TRBD1. Here the CDR3 reads CASSLSGPGGYNEQFF. In DNA form, the CDR3 reads TGTGCCAGCAGCCTCTCCGGGCCAGGGGGATACAATGAGCAGTTCTTC.